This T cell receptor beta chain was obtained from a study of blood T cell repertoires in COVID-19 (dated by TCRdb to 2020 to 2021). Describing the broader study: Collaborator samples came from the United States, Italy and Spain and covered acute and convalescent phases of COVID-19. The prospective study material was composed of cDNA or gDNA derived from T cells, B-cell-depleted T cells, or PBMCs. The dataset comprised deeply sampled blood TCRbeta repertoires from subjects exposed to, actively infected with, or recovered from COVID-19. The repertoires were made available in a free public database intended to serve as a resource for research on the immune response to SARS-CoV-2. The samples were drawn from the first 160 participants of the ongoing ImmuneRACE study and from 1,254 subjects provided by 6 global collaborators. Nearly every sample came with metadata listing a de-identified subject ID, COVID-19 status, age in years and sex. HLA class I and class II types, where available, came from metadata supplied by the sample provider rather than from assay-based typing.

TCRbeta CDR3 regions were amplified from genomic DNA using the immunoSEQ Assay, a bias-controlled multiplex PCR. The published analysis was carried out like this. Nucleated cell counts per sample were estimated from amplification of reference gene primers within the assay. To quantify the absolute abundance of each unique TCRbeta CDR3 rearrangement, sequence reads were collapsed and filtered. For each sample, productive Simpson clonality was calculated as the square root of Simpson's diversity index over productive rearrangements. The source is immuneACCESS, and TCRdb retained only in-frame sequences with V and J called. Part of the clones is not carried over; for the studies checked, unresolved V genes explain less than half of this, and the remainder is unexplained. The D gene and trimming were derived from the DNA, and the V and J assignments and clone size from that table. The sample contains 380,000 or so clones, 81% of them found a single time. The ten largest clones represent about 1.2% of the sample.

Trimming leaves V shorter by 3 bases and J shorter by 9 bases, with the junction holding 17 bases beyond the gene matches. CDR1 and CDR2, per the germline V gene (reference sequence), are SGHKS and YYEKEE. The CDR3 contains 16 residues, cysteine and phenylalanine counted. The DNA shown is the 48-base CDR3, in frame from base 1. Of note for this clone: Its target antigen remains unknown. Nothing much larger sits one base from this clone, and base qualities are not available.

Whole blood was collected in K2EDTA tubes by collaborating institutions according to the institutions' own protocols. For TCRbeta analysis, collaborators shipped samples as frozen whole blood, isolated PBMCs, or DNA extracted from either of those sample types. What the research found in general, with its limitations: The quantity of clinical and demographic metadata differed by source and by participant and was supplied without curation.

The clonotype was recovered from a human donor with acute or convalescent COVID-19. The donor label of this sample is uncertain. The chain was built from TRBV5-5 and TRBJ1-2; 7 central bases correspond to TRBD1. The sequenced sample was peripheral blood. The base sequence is TGTGCCAGCAGCTCATTCGGAAGGGGGCGCGGTAGTAGCTACACCTTC. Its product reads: CASSSFGRGRGSSYTF.